The 17 T cell receptor beta chains presented below share a single source sample, sequenced in a study of T cell responses to AZD1222 COVID-19 vaccine. Clones were read by immunoSEQ multiplex PCR, and TCRdb kept only the in-frame ones, dropping some. The sample shows fewer than 110,000 clones, around nine tenths of them seen only once. The source was peripheral blood, collected 28 days after the second AZD1222 dose. The receptor source for this set is an adult who received the AZD1222 COVID-19 vaccine.

DNA for the CDR3: TGCGCCAGCAGCCCTCAGGGGACTACCGGGGAGCTGTTTTTT. Amino acids: CASSPQGTTGELFF. The gene calls are TRBV5-1 and TRBJ2-2, with D perhaps matching TRBD1 or TRBD2 (6 bases each). With 4 bases removed from V and 5 bases from J, the gap between germline ends came to 12 bases. The CDR3 contains 14 residues. Germline-derived CDR1 and CDR2 are SGHRS and YFSETQ. Filled out from reference TRBV5-1 and TRBJ2-2, the complete variable domain reads KAGVTQTPRYLIKTRGQQVTLSCSPISGHRSVSWYQQTPGQGLQFLFEYFSETQRNKGNFPGRFSGRQFSNSRSEMNVSTLELGDSALYLCASSPQGTTGELFFGEGSRLTVL.

The V and J genes are TRBV27 and TRBJ2-7; D remains unclear. This CDR3 spans 14 amino acids. The germline V gene encodes CDR1 MNHEY and CDR2 SMNVEV (reference sequence). Between the trimmed V and J ends, which lost 2 bases and 5 bases, there was a span of 13 bases. The CDR3 bases are TGTGCCAGCAGTTTAACCCCGCCGGCCCACGAGCAGTACTTC. Translated: CASSLTPPAHEQYF.

V and J are TRBV7-9 and TRBJ2-2; D ambiguous. Germline V lookup: CDR1 SEHNR, CDR2 FQNEAQ (reference sequence). V was clipped by 5 bases and J by 2 bases, with 12 bases between them. This CDR3 contains 15 residues. CDR3 DNA sequence: TGTGCCAGCAGCATGTTGGGCCTTAACACCGGGGAGCTGTTTTTT. It specifies CASSMLGLNTGELFF.

In the case of this clone: Other DNA sequences in this specimen translate into the identical CDR3. This chain links TRBV12-3 or TRBV12-4 with TRBJ1-2; 7 bases are shared with TRBD1. The trim removed 7 bases at V and 4 bases at J, leaving 6 bases unmatched. The CDR3 has 13 amino acids. CDR3: CASTIGTVYGYTF. The CDR3 DNA sequence: TGTGCCAGCACGATCGGGACAGTCTATGGCTACACCTTC.

The chain combines TRBV7-8 with TRBJ2-3; D call uncertain. Trimming cost V 5 bases and J 1 base, with 4 bases left between them. Germline-derived CDR1 and CDR2 are SGHVS and FQNEAQ. CDR3 length: 12 residues. In nucleotides, the CDR3 is TGTGCCAGCAGCCCTCGCACAGATACGCAGTATTTT. It yields the protein CASSPRTDTQYF.

The rearrangement links TRBV5-5 to TRBJ1-4; D perhaps matches TRBD1 (5 bases). The CDR3 has 15 amino acids. V dropped 4 bases and J dropped 0 bases, with 10 bases sitting between them. Germline V gene sequence: CDR1 SGHKS, CDR2 YYEKEE (reference sequence). CDR3 coding DNA: TGTGCCAGCAGCAAAACCAGGGCAACTAATGAAAAACTGTTTTTT. It yields the protein CASSKTRATNEKLFF.

V usage is TRBV5-5 and J usage is TRBJ2-3, with TRBD1 identical over 7 bases. CDR1 is SGHKS, CDR2 YYEKEE, per germline (reference sequence). With 1 base clipped from V and 2 bases from J, the junction kept 7 bases outside the gene matches. The length of the CDR3 is 16 residues. This chain's CDR3 is CASSLRGDRNTDTQYF. DNA for the CDR3: TGTGCCAGCAGCTTGCGTGGGGACAGAAACACAGATACGCAGTATTTT.

The chain carries TRBV9 and TRBJ2-5; 9 bases match TRBD2. Germline CDR1 is SGDLS and CDR2 is YYNGEE. The length of the CDR3 is 18 residues. V shed 0 bases, J shed 5 bases, and the junction held 14 bases outside the gene matches. The CDR3 DNA follows: TGTGCCAGCAGCGTAGGTTCTGCGGGGGGGGTCGGAGAGGAGACCCAGTACTTC. This translates into CASSVGSAGGVGEETQYF.

The V call is TRBV27, the J call TRBJ2-7; D tentatively reads TRBD1 or TRBD2 (6 bases each). The CDR3 runs to 16 residues. Trimming stripped 4 bases from V and 3 bases from J, with 19 bases between. The V gene's germline CDR1 is MNHEY and CDR2 SMNVEV (reference sequence). In DNA, the CDR3 is TGTGCCAGCAGTTCCATCGGTCGAGGGGGGATCTACGAGCAGTACTTC. This sequence encodes CASSSIGRGGIYEQYF.

This clone was counted a single time. The V gene is TRBV7-2, the J gene TRBJ2-7; the match to TRBD2 covers 12 bases. J was trimmed by 4 bases and V by 3 bases; bases with no gene match: 1. This CDR3 region has 14 residues. In germline, CDR1 is SGHTA, CDR2 FQGNSA. The CDR3 reads CASSFGTSGYEQYF. The CDR3 nucleotides are TGTGCCAGCAGCTTCGGGACTAGCGGGTACGAGCAGTACTTC.

The chain recombines TRBV7-6 with TRBJ2-2; D gene unclear. Per the germline V gene, CDR1 is SGHVS and CDR2 is FNYEAQ. V lost 0 bases and J 6 bases, leaving 8 bases between the germline ends. This CDR3 is 14 amino acids long. The CDR3 sequence: CASSLAGISGELFF. The CDR3 nucleotides read TGTGCCAGCAGCTTAGCGGGTATATCCGGGGAGCTGTTTTTT.

The V and J genes are TRBV28 and TRBJ1-4; D unresolved. Germline V gene data show CDR1 as MDHEN and CDR2 as SYDVKM. The CDR3 totals 15 residues. Trimming pared 4 bases from V and 0 bases from J, leaving 9 bases between. The CDR3 here is CASSSLRATNEKLFF. The CDR3 region has the DNA TGTGCCAGCAGTTCCCTTCGTGCAACTAATGAAAAACTGTTTTTT. Full variable domain (rest looked up from reference TRBV28 and TRBJ1-4): DVKVTQSSRYLVKRTGEKVFLECVQDMDHENMFWYRQDPGLGLRLIYFSYDVKMKEKGDIPEGYSVSREKKERFSLILESASTNQTSMYLCASSSLRATNEKLFFGSGTQLSVL.

CDR3 DNA: TGTGCCAGCAGTGACAGGGGTAGTGGAAACACCATATATTTT. It translates to CASSDRGSGNTIYF. The chain links TRBV2 to TRBJ1-3; D may be TRBD1 (6 bases). The germline V gene has CDR1 SNHLY and CDR2 FYNNEI. Trimming cost V 3 bases and J 3 bases, with 9 bases left between them. There are 14 residues in the CDR3.

The chain joins TRBV5-4 to TRBJ2-7; D perhaps matches TRBD1 (5 bases). CDR1 is SGHNT and CDR2 is YYREEE in the germline V gene (reference sequence). V lost 4 bases and J lost 8, with 16 bases in between. The CDR3 extends over 13 amino acids. CDR3 nucleotide sequence: TGTGCCAGCAGCGACAGAGACAGTCAAAAGCAGTACTTC. Its protein product is CASSDRDSQKQYF.

The chain joins TRBV4-2 to TRBJ2-7; no reliable D call. V lost 1 base and J lost 2, with 15 bases in between. CDR3 size: 16 residues. Per the germline V gene, CDR1 is LGHNA and CDR2 is YNFKEQ. This CDR3 reads CASSQALADSAYEQYF. The CDR3 coding sequence is TGTGCCAGCAGCCAAGCACTGGCAGACTCAGCCTACGAGCAGTACTTC.

V is TRBV19 and J is TRBJ1-2; no definite D call. The CDR3 extends over 15 amino acids. CDR1 and CDR2 (germline): LNHDA, SQIVND (reference sequence). V was shortened by 1 base and J by 2 bases, with 11 bases between the two germline ends. As DNA, the CDR3 is TGTGCCAGTAGTATAGGGGGTCTCGGGAACTATGGCTACACCTTC. Its translation is CASSIGGLGNYGYTF.

V is TRBV20-1 and J is TRBJ1-2; no reliable D call. CDR1 DFQATT and CDR2 SNEGSKA come from the germline V gene (reference sequence). The V gene lost 6 bases and the J gene lost 7 bases, with 12 bases spanning the gap. This CDR3 is 11 amino acids long. As DNA, the CDR3 is TGCAGTGCCGGGCCAGTCGCTGGCTACACCTTC. Protein: CSAGPVAGYTF.